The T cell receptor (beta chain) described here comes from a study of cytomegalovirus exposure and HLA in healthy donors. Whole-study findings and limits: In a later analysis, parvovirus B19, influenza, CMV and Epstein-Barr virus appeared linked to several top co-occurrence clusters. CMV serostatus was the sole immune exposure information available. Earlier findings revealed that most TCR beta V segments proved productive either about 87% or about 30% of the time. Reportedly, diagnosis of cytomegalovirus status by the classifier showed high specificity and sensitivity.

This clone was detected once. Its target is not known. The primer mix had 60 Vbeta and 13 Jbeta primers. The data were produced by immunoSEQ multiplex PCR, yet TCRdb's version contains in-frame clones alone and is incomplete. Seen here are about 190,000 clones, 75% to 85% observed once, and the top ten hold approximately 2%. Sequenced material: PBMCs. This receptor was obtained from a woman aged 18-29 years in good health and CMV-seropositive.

CDR3 sequence (DNA): TGTGCCAGCATAAGACGGCATCTGCGGGGGAACACTGAAGCTTTCTTT. It encodes CASIRRHLRGNTEAFF. The chain combines TRBV2 with TRBJ1-1; D uncertain. CDR3 length: 16 residues. V lost 7 bases to trimming and J lost 1 base, with 19 bases between them. Germline-derived CDR1 and CDR2 are SNHLY and FYNNEI.